The 9 T cell receptor beta chains presented below share a single source sample, sequenced in a study of T cell responses to AZD1222 COVID-19 vaccine. The protocol was immunoSEQ multiplex PCR, while the TCRdb copy is restricted to in-frame clones and leaves out a portion. The table has about 140,000 clones, approximately 90% seen once; the top ten hold 5.5%. This specimen consisted of peripheral blood, obtained on day 0 of AZD1222 vaccination. Receptor source: an adult in good health.

V and J are TRBV27 and TRBJ1-2; no clear D. The CDR3 sequence is 13 residues long. Trimming left V 7 bases short and J 5 bases short, with 14 bases between. CDR1 is MNHEY and CDR2 is SMNVEV in the germline V gene (reference sequence). Here the CDR3 DNA reads TGTGCCAGCACCCACGGGTTCCCATATGGCTACACCTTC. This gives the protein CASTHGFPYGYTF.

V and J are TRBV7-6 and TRBJ2-1; 8 nucleotides match TRBD1. Germline CDR1 SGHVS, CDR2 FNYEAQ. V dropped 7 bases and J dropped 9; count of bases not matched to a gene: 11. The CDR3 loop spans 14 amino acids. The CDR3, as DNA: TGTGCCAGCACCCCGGGACAGGTCCTAAGTGAGCAGTTCTTC. It codes for CASTPGQVLSEQFF.

This chain connects TRBV6-5 to TRBJ1-1, with 9 bases lining up with TRBD1. The CDR3 contains 13 residues. The germline V gene has CDR1 MNHEY and CDR2 SVGAGI. The trim removed 4 bases at V and 4 bases at J, leaving 1 base unmatched. The CDR3 reads CASSWDRVTEAFF. CDR3 coding DNA: TGTGCCAGCAGTTGGGACAGGGTCACTGAAGCTTTCTTT.

This chain links TRBV7-6 with TRBJ1-4; tentatively, D is TRBD1 (5 bases). The CDR3 contains 15 residues. With 2 bases removed from V and 6 bases from J, the gap between germline ends came to 13 bases. Germline V gives CDR1 SGHVS, CDR2 FNYEAQ. CDR3 region: CASSLLGELDEKLFF. Written as DNA, the CDR3 is TGTGCCAGCAGCTTATTAGGGGAATTAGATGAAAAACTGTTTTTT.

The chain links TRBV3-1 (or the pseudogene TRBV3-2) to TRBJ2-1; TRBD2 matches 12 bases. The CDR3 sequence is 16 residues long. From germline, CDR1 is LGHDT and CDR2 YNNKEL (reference sequence). The junction had 2 bases not matched to a gene; V was cut back by 3 bases and J by 2 bases. For the CDR3, the DNA is TGTGCCAGCAGCCACGGGACTAGCGGGCCCTACAATGAGCAGTTCTTC. This encodes CASSHGTSGPYNEQFF.

The chain couples TRBV7-6 to TRBJ1-1, with D possibly matching TRBD1 (5 bases). Trimming shortened V by 2 bases and J by 1 base, and 20 bases separated the two germline ends. Germline CDR1 is SGHVS and CDR2 is FNYEAQ. The CDR3 length is 18 residues. The CDR3 is CASSLTRDSQVRNTEAFF. DNA of the CDR3: TGTGCCAGCAGCTTAACACGGGACTCCCAAGTGCGGAACACTGAAGCTTTCTTT.

The gene calls are TRBV2 and TRBJ2-1; D is uncertain. The CDR3 runs to 14 residues. The V gene's germline CDR1 is SNHLY and CDR2 FYNNEI. V was cut by 4 bases and J by 3 bases, with 10 bases left in between. DNA for the CDR3: TGTGCCAGCAGTGTATTGACAAGCTACAATGAGCAGTTCTTC. Its protein product is CASSVLTSYNEQFF.

V is TRBV15 and J is TRBJ1-2; D gene unclear. Trimming took off 0 bases at V and 4 bases at J, with 9 bases between the two ends. CDR3 length equals 14 residues. Germline V gene lookup returns CDR1 LNHNV and CDR2 YYDKDF (reference sequence). The CDR3 protein is CATSRETPTYGYTF. The DNA for the CDR3 is TGTGCCACCAGCAGAGAGACACCGACCTATGGCTACACCTTC.

This CDR3 reads CASSYPRGASYEQYF. The CDR3 nucleotides read TGTGCCAGCAGTTACCCCCGCGGCGCCTCCTACGAGCAGTACTTC. The chain combines TRBV6-2 or TRBV6-3 with TRBJ2-7; no reliable D call. CDR1 MNHEY and CDR2 SVGEGT come from the germline V gene. V dropped 2 bases and J dropped 0 bases, with 11 bases sitting between them. The CDR3 is made up of 15 amino acids.